This T cell receptor beta chain originates from a study of blood T cells in healthy people across ages. Using a J-beta primer mix together with a sample-barcoded 5' primer, a second PCR was run for roughly 6 to 12 cycles. TCRdb re-analysed the 5' RACE reads in MiXCR, keeping a single row per CDR3 protein. The profile shows fewer than 2,000,000 distinct CDR3 sequences, around 42% of them singletons. Isolation yielded PBMCs, at least 6 million per sample, in every case. CDR3 length equals 15 residues. Germline CDR1 is SEHNR and CDR2 is FQNEAQ (reference sequence). V shed 5 bases, J shed 4 bases, and the junction held 8 bases outside the gene matches.

This receptor was obtained from a human donor in good health. The sample was blood. The chain combines TRBV7-9 with TRBJ1-2; 9 bases are shared with TRBD1. The CDR3: CASSPGTGIPYGYTF. CDR3 DNA: TGTGCCAGCAGCCCCGGGACAGGGATCCCCTATGGCTACACCTTC. Full variable domain (remainder filled in from reference TRBV7-9 and TRBJ1-2): DTGVSQNPRHKITKRGQNVTFRCDPISEHNRLYWYRQTLGQGPEFLTYFQNEAQLEKSRLLSDRFSAERPKGSFSTLEIQRTEQGDSAMYLCASSPGTGIPYGYTFGSGTRLTVV.